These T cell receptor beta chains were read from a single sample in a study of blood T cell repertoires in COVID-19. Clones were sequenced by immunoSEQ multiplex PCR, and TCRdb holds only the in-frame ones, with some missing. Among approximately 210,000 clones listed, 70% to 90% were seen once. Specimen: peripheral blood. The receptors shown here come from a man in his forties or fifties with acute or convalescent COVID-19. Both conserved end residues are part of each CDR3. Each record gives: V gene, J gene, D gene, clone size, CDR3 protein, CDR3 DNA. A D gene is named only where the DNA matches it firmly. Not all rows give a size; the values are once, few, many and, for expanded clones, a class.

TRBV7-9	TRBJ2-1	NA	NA	CASSFRGNAYNEQFF	TGTGCCAGCAGCTTTCGAGGGAATGCCTACAATGAGCAGTTCTTC
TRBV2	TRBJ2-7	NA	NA	CASSEAAGEIYEQYF	TGTGCCAGCAGTGAAGCAGCAGGGGAAATCTACGAGCAGTACTTC
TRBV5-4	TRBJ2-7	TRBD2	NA	CASSSGLDPSYEQYF	TGTGCCAGCAGTTCCGGACTAGACCCCTCCTACGAGCAGTACTTC
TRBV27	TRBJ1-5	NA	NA	CASSRTALEPQHF	TGTGCCAGCAGCAGGACAGCTCTGGAGCCCCAGCATTTT
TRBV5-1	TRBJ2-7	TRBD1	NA	CASSISPGQGAREQYF	TGCGCCAGCAGCATTAGTCCGGGACAGGGGGCTCGTGAGCAGTACTTC
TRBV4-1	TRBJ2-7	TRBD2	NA	CASGGGQGYEQYF	TGCGCCAGTGGGGGAGGGCAGGGCTACGAGCAGTACTTC
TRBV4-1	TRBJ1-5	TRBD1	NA	CASSQRDRASNQPQHF	TGCGCCAGCAGCCAACGGGACAGGGCTAGCAATCAGCCCCAGCATTTT
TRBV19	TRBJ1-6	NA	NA	CASKKQGDSPLHF	TGTGCCAGTAAAAAACAGGGTGATTCACCCCTCCACTTT
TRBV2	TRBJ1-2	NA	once	CATSTQAPYGYTF	TGTGCCACCTCAACACAGGCCCCCTATGGCTACACCTTC
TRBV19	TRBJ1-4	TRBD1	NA	CASSIGGTGVANEKLFF	TGTGCCAGTAGTATAGGGGGAACAGGGGTAGCTAATGAAAAACTGTTTTTT
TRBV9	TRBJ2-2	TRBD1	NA	CASSVGTGNTGELFF	TGTGCCAGCAGCGTAGGGACAGGGAACACCGGGGAGCTGTTTTTT
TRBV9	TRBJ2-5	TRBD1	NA	CASSVGLRQGARETQYF	TGTGCCAGCAGCGTAGGGCTGAGACAGGGGGCGCGAGAGACCCAGTACTTC
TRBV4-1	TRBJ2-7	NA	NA	CASSQYQGREEQYF	TGCGCCAGCAGCCAATACCAGGGGAGGGAAGAGCAGTACTTC
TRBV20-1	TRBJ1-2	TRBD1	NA	CSASWGQNYGYTF	TGCAGTGCTAGTTGGGGACAGAACTATGGCTACACCTTC
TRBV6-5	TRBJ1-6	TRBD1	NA	CASSYYLAGGSPLHF	TGTGCCAGCAGTTACTATCTAGCAGGGGGCTCACCCCTCCACTTT
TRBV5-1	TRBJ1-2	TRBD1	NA	CASSLSTGVGYGYTF	TGCGCCAGCAGCTTGTCTACAGGGGTGGGGTATGGCTACACCTTC
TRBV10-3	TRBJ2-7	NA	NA	CAIARDTSYEQYF	TGTGCCATCGCCCGGGACACCTCCTACGAGCAGTACTTC
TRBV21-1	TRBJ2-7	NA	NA	CASSLRQGRDEQYF	TGTGCCAGCAGCCTCCGACAGGGGAGAGACGAGCAGTACTTC
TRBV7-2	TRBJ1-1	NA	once	CASSLAVAQNTEAFF	TGTGCCAGCAGCTTAGCGGTGGCCCAGAACACTGAAGCTTTCTTT
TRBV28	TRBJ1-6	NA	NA	CASSFRREVVDSPLHF	TGTGCCAGCAGTTTCCGCAGGGAAGTCGTGGATTCACCCCTCCACTTT
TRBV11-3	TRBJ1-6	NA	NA	CASSQGFSPLHF	TGTGCCAGCAGTCAGGGGTTCTCACCCCTCCACTTT
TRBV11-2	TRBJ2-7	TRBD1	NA	CASSLQPGQAGYEQYF	TGTGCCAGCAGCCTACAGCCGGGACAGGCGGGCTACGAGCAGTACTTC
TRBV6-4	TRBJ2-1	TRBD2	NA	CASSEISGANEQFF	TGTGCCAGCAGTGAAATTAGCGGGGCCAATGAGCAGTTCTTC
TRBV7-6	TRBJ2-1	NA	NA	CASSLGTEYEQFF	TGTGCCAGCAGCTTAGGGACAGAGTATGAGCAGTTCTTC
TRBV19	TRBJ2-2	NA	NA	CASSSAGTGELFF	TGTGCCAGTAGTTCGGCCGGGACCGGGGAGCTGTTTTTT
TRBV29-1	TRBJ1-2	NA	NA	CGYGAAGGYGYTF	TGCGGCTATGGGGCAGCCGGGGGGTATGGCTACACCTTC
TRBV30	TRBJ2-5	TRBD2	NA	CAWSPGLAGGGQETQYF	TGTGCCTGGAGTCCGGGACTAGCGGGGGGAGGCCAAGAGACCCAGTACTTC
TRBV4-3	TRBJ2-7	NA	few	CASSLDWGDGEQYF	TGCGCCAGCAGCCTGGACTGGGGGGACGGGGAGCAGTACTTC
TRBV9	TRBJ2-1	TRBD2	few	CASSVALGLPYNEQFF	TGTGCCAGCAGCGTAGCTTTGGGACTACCATACAATGAGCAGTTCTTC
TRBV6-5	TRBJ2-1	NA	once	CASSWTGAGEQFF	TGTGCCAGCAGTTGGACGGGAGCTGGTGAGCAGTTCTTC
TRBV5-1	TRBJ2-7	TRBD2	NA	CASSLAVALAGEMEQYF	TGCGCCAGCAGCTTGGCCGTTGCACTAGCGGGAGAAATGGAGCAGTACTTC
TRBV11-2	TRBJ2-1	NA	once	CASSLVGGGSYNEQFF	TGTGCCAGCAGCTTAGTAGGGGGGGGGTCCTACAATGAGCAGTTCTTC
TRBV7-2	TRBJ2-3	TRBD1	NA	CASSPPTGGRTDTQYF	TGTGCCAGCAGCCCGCCGACAGGGGGGCGGACAGATACGCAGTATTTT
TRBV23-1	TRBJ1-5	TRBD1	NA	CASSQFGSMPGQGYQPQHF	TGCGCCAGCAGTCAATTTGGCTCCATGCCGGGACAGGGATATCAGCCCCAGCATTTT
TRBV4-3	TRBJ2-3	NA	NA	CASSQLTGRTDTQYF	TGCGCCAGCAGCCAGCTCACAGGGAGAACAGATACGCAGTATTTT
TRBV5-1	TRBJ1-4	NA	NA	CASTLGGAGEKLFF	TGCGCCAGCACCCTGGGGGGGGCCGGTGAAAAACTGTTTTTT
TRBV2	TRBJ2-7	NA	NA	CASTRDSPSYEQYF	TGTGCCAGCACGAGAGATAGCCCCTCCTACGAGCAGTACTTC
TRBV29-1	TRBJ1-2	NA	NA	CSVDRQAGYTF	TGCAGCGTTGATAGACAGGCTGGCTACACCTTC
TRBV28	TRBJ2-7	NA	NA	CASCRRHSGSYEQYF	TGTGCCAGCTGTAGAAGGCATAGCGGTTCCTACGAGCAGTACTTC
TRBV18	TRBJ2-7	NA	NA	CASSSMGASYEQYF	TGTGCCAGCTCGTCGATGGGGGCCTCCTACGAGCAGTACTTC
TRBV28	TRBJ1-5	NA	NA	CASRFPGTKFQPQHF	TGTGCCAGCAGGTTCCCCGGGACTAAGTTTCAGCCCCAGCATTTT
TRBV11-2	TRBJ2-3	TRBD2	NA	CASSPGGSGTDTQYF	TGTGCCAGCAGCCCCGGGGGGTCGGGCACAGATACGCAGTATTTT
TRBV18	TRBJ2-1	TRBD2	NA	CASSPPGSGGAHNEQFF	TGTGCCAGCTCACCTCCGGGGAGCGGGGGGGCGCACAATGAGCAGTTCTTC
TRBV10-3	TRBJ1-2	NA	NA	CAIRRQERYGYTF	TGTGCCATCAGACGCCAGGAAAGATATGGCTACACCTTC
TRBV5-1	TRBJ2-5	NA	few	CASSSTGVETQYF	TGCGCCAGCAGCTCGACAGGAGTGGAGACCCAGTACTTC
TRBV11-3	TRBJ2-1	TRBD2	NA	CASSGGRTRGGLGSYNEQFF	TGTGCCAGCAGCGGAGGCCGGACTAGGGGAGGTTTGGGCTCCTACAATGAGCAGTTCTTC
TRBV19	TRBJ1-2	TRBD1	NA	CASSIPGQGYGYTF	TGTGCCAGTAGTATTCCGGGACAGGGGTACGGCTACACCTTC
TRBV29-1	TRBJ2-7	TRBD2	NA	CSARLAGGNYEQYF	TGCAGCGCGAGACTAGCGGGGGGTAACTACGAGCAGTACTTC
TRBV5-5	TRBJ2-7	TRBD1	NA	CASSPGTGGYEQYF	TGTGCCAGCAGCCCCGGGACAGGGGGGTACGAGCAGTACTTC
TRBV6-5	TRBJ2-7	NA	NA	CASSYTTGSYEQYF	TGTGCCAGCAGCTATACGACGGGTTCCTACGAGCAGTACTTC
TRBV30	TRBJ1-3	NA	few	CAWSGTGWDGNTIYF	TGTGCCTGGAGTGGCACAGGGTGGGACGGAAACACCATATATTTT
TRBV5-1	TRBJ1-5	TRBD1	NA	CASRESGGTQPQHF	TGCGCCAGCAGGGAATCAGGGGGAACGCAGCCCCAGCATTTT
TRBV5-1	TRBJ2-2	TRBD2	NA	CASSLATSGASGELFF	TGCGCCAGCAGCTTGGCCACTAGCGGGGCATCCGGGGAGCTGTTTTTT
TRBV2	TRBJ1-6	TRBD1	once	CASNSGGGSPLHF	TGTGCCAGCAATTCAGGGGGCGGTTCACCCCTCCACTTT